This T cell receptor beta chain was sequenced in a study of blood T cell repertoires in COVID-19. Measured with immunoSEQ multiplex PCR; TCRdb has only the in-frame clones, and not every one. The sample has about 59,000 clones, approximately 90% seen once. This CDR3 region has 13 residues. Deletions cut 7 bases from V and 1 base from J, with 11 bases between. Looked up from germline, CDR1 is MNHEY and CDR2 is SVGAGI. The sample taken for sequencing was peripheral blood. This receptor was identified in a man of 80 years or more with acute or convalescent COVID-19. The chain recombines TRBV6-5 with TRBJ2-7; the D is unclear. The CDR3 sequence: CASTSVNSYEQYF. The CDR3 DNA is TGTGCCAGCACGTCGGTGAATTCCTACGAGCAGTACTTC.